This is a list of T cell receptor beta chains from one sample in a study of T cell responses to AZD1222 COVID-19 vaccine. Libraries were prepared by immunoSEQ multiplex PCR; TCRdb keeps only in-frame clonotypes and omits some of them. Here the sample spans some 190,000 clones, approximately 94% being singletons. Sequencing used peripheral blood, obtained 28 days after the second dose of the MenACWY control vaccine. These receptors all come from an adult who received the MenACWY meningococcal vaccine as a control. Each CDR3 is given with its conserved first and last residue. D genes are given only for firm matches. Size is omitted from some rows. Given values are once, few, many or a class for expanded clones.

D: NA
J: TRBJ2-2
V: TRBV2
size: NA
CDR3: CASSRASENTGELFF
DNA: TGTGCCAGCAGTAGGGCTAGCGAGAACACCGGGGAGCTGTTTTTT

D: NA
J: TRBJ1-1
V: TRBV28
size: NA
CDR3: CASSPSPTEMNTEAFF
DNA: TGTGCCAGCAGTCCTAGTCCCACAGAGATGAACACTGAAGCTTTCTTT

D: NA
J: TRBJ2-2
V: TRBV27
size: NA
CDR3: CASRKAPIGTGELFF
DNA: TGTGCCAGCAGGAAAGCCCCTATAGGAACCGGGGAGCTGTTTTTT

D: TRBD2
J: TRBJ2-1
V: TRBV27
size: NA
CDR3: CASSSLAGGTDNEQFF
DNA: TGTGCCAGCAGTTCACTAGCGGGGGGTACCGACAATGAGCAGTTCTTC

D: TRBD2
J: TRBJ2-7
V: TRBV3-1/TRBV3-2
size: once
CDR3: CASSQDPLSASGNYEQYF
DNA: TGTGCCAGCAGCCAAGACCCCCTTTCGGCTAGCGGGAATTACGAGCAGTACTTC

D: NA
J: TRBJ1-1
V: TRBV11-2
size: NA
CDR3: CASSMRGTEAFF
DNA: TGTGCCAGCAGCATGAGGGGCACTGAAGCTTTCTTT

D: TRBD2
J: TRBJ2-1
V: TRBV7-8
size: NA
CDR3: CASSLRLANEQFF
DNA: TGTGCCAGCAGCTTAAGACTAGCGAATGAGCAGTTCTTC

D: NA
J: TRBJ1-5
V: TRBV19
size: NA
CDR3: CASSYLGNQPQHF
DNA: TGTGCCAGTAGTTACCTGGGTAATCAGCCCCAGCATTTT

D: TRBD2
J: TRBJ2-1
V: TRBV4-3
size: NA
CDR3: CASRPTSGGYNEQFF
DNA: TGCGCCAGCAGACCTACTAGCGGGGGCTACAATGAGCAGTTCTTC

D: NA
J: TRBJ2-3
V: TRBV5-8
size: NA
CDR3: CASGPQNLLLAGPRTDTQYF
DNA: TGTGCCAGCGGGCCTCAAAACCTCCTGCTAGCAGGGCCCCGCACAGATACGCAGTATTTT

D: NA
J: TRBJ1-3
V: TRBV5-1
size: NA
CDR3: CASSLGDSSGNTIYF
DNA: TGCGCCAGCAGCTTGGGAGACAGCTCTGGAAACACCATATATTTT

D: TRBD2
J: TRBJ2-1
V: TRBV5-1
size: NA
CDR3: CASSKGLAGDNEQFF
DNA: TGCGCCAGCAGCAAAGGACTAGCGGGAGACAATGAGCAGTTCTTC

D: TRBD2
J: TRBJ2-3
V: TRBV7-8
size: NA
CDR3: CASSPRELAGAPTDTQYF
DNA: TGTGCCAGCAGCCCTAGAGAACTAGCGGGAGCTCCGACAGATACGCAGTATTTT

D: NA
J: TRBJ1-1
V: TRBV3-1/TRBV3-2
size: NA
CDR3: CASSQQILNTEAFF
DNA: TGTGCCAGCAGCCAACAAATACTTAACACTGAAGCTTTCTTT

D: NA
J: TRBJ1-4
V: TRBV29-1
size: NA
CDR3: CSAGVTEKLFF
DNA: TGCAGCGCGGGTGTGACAGAAAAACTGTTTTTT

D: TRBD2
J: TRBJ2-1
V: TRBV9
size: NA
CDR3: CASSVVPSGSLTYNEQFF
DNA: TGTGCCAGCAGCGTAGTCCCTAGCGGGAGTCTGACCTACAATGAGCAGTTCTTC

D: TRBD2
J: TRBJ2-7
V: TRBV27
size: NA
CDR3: CASSFISSGSSYEQYF
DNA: TGTGCCAGCAGTTTCATATCTAGCGGGAGCTCCTACGAGCAGTACTTC

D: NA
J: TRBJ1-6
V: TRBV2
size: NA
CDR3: CASSGRQENSPLHF
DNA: TGTGCCAGCAGTGGCAGACAGGAAAATTCACCCCTCCACTTT

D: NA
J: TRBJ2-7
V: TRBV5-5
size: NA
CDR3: CASSLVLGYEQYF
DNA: TGTGCCAGCAGCTTGGTACTAGGCTACGAGCAGTACTTC

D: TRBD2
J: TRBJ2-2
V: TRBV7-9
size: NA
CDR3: CASSFSGGSGELFF
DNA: TGTGCCAGCAGCTTCAGCGGGGGGTCCGGGGAGCTGTTTTTT

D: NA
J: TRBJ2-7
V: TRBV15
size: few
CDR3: CATSRVYKYEQYF
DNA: TGTGCCACCAGCAGAGTGTACAAATACGAGCAGTACTTC

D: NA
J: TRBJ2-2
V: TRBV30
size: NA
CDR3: CAWSVSLTTGELFF
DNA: TGTGCCTGGAGTGTCTCCTTAACCACCGGGGAGCTGTTTTTT

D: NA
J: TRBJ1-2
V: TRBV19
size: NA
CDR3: CASSTQRRETLNGYTF
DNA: TGTGCCAGTAGCACCCAGCGACGGGAAACTTTGAATGGCTACACCTTC

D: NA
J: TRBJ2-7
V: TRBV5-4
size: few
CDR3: CASSFLADEQYF
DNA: TGTGCCAGCAGCTTCTTGGCGGACGAGCAGTACTTC

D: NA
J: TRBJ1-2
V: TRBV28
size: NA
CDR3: CASGQYPNYGYTF
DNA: TGTGCCAGCGGACAGTACCCAAACTATGGCTACACCTTC

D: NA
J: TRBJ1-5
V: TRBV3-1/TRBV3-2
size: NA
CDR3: CASSQGRSNQPQHF
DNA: TGTGCCAGCAGCCAAGGCCGTAGCAATCAGCCCCAGCATTTT

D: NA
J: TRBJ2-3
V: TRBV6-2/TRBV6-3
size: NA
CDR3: CASSYSPSGDITDTQYF
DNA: TGTGCCAGCAGTTACAGCCCGTCGGGGGACATCACAGATACGCAGTATTTT